This TCR beta chain was documented in a study of OX40 agonist ivuxolimab in advanced cancers. General study results and limits: Researchers report that CD8+ T cells had, on average, more expanded clones than CD4+.

This clone has only one observation. Its antigen is as yet unknown. Using immunoSEQ multiplex PCR, the repertoire was profiled, and TCRdb retains in-frame clones only, with some absent. The table lists about 53,000 clones, around 82% of them singletons. With V trimmed by 1 base and J by 6 bases, 7 bases remained unmatched. Germline V CDR1 and CDR2: MNHNS, SASEGT. The CDR3 extends over 17 amino acids. The source was CD4+ or CD8+ T cells sorted from blood, collected in a trial of the OX40 agonist ivuxolimab. V is TRBV6-1 and J is TRBJ2-3, with TRBD2 matching 13 bases. The receptor was isolated from an adult with an advanced solid tumor such as melanoma, head and neck, liver or kidney cancer. CDR3 amino acids: CASSEGRLAGGPDTQYF. The CDR3 DNA reads as TGTGCCAGCAGTGAAGGACGACTAGCGGGAGGTCCCGATACGCAGTATTTT.